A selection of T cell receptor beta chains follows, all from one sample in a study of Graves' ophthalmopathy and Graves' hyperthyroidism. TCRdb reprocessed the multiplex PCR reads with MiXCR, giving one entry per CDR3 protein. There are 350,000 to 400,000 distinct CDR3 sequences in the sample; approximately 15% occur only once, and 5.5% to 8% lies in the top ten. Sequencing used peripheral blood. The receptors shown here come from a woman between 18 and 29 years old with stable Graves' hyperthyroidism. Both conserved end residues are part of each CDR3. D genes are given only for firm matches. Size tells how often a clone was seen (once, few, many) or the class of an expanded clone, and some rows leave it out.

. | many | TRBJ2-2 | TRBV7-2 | TGTGCCAGCAGCTTAGTGGTTCTGTTGGGTGCGGGGAACACCGGGGAGCTGTTTTTT | CASSLVVLLGAGNTGELFF
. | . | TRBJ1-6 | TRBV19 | TGTGCCAGTAGTATGGTCCAAAGCTCCTATAATTCACCCCTCCACTTT | CASSMVQSSYNSPLHF
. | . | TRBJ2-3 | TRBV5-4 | TGTGCCAGCAGCTTGGAGGGGGTTAACACAGATACGCAGTATTTT | CASSLEGVNTDTQYF
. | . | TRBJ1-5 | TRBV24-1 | TGTGCCACCAGTGTATCAGGACATCAGCCCCAGCATTTT | CATSVSGHQPQHF
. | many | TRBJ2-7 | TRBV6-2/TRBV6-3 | TGTGCCAGCAGTTACTCGATAGCGGTAGAGCAGTACTTC | CASSYSIAVEQYF
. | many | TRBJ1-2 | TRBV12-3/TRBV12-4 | TGTGCCAGCAGTTTAAACACCTATGGCTACACCTTC | CASSLNTYGYTF
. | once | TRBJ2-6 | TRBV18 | TGTGCCAGCTCAATCGCAGGGTCAACTCTCTCTGGGGCCAACGTCCTGACTTTC | CASSIAGSTLSGANVLTF
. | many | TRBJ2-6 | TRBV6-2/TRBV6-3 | TGTGCCACGAAAGTCCCTGGGGCCAACGTCCTGACTTTC | CATKVPGANVLTF
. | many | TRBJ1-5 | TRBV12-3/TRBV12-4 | TGTGCCAGCAGTTCCCAACTACAAGGAATCCATAGCAATCAGCCCCAGCATTTT | CASSSQLQGIHSNQPQHF
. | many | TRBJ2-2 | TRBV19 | TGTGCCAGTAGTGAGCCAGGGATGACGGGGGAGCTGTTTTTT | CASSEPGMTGELFF
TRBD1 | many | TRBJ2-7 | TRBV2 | TGTGCCCGCTCGATTGGACAGGGTGACGAGCAGTACTTC | CARSIGQGDEQYF
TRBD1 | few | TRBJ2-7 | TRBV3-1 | TGTGCCAGCAGCACCCGGACAGGGGTTGTCTACGAGCAGTACTTC | CASSTRTGVVYEQYF
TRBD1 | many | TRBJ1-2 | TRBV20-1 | TGCAGTGCTTGGGGGCCGGACAGGCAAAAGGGGGGCTATGGCTACACCTTC | CSAWGPDRQKGGYGYTF
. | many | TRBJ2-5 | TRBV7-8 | TGTGCCAGCAGCCTTTACGAGGGGACCCGGGGTGAGACCCAGTACTTC | CASSLYEGTRGETQYF
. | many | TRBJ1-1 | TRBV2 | TGTGCCAGCAGTGAAGCGCTTCTGCGGGGTGCTGGAGCTTTCTTT | CASSEALLRGAGAFF
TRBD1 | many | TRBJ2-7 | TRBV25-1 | TGTGCCAGCAGTCAGGGGGTCCCGTACGAGCAGTACTTC | CASSQGVPYEQYF
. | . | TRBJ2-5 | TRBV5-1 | TGCGCCAGCAGCTTGGGACAGAGGGAGACCCAGTACTTC | CASSLGQRETQYF
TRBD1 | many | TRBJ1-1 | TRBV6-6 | TGTGCCAGCAGTACCGGGACAGGTGAAGCTTTCTTT | CASSTGTGEAFF
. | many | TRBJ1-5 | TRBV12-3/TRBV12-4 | TGTGCCAGCAGTTTTCAGGGGCAGGGTCAGCCCCAGCATTTT | CASSFQGQGQPQHF
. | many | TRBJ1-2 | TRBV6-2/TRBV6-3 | TGTGCCACCGTGGACAGCTATGGCTACACCTTC | CATVDSYGYTF
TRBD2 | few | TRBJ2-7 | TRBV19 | TGTGCCAGTAGTATCCCTTCGCGGGGGGGCTCCTACGAGCAGTACTTC | CASSIPSRGGSYEQYF
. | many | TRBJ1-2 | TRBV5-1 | TGCGCCAGCAGCTGGAACTTGGGGCGCTACACCTTC | CASSWNLGRYTF
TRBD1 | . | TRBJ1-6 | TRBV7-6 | TGTGCCAGCAGCAAGGGACAGCCCGAGAATTCACCCCTCCACTTT | CASSKGQPENSPLHF
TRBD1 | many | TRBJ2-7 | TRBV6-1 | TGTGCCAGCAGGGAACAGGGGGGCAACGAGCAGTACTTC | CASREQGGNEQYF
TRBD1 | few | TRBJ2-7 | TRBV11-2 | TGTGCCAGCAGAAACATCCGGGACAGGGGGTTAGAGCAGTACTTC | CASRNIRDRGLEQYF
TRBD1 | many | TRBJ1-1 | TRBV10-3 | TGTGCCATCAGTGAGTATGGACAGGGGAACACTGAAGCTTTCTTT | CAISEYGQGNTEAFF
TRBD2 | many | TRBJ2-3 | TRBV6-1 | TGTGCCTGCAGCGGGGGTCCATCGCGGGATACGCAGTATTTT | CACSGGPSRDTQYF
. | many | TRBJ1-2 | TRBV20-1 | TGCAGTGCTAAGGAGGGCAGCTATGGCTACACCTTC | CSAKEGSYGYTF
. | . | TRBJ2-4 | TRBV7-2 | TGTGCCAGCAGCCCTGTTAGAGGGGGGAACATTCAGTACTTC | CASSPVRGGNIQYF
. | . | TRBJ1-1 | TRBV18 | TGTGCCAGCTCACCGTTGGCAGGGCCCAACACTGAAGCTTTCTTT | CASSPLAGPNTEAFF
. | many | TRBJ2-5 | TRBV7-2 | TGTGCCAGCAGCTTAGCCCACGGAGAGACCCAGTACTTC | CASSLAHGETQYF
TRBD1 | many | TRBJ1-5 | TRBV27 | TGTGCCAGCAGCTCACTCCTCAGGGGGCTGGATCAGCCCCAGCATTTT | CASSSLLRGLDQPQHF
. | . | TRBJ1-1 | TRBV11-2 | TGTGCCAGCAGTAGGAGGGAGTTTGAAGCTTTCTTT | CASSRREFEAFF
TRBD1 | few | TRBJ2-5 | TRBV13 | TGTGCCAGCAGCCGAGGGACAGGGGTTGGAGAGACCCAGTACTTC | CASSRGTGVGETQYF
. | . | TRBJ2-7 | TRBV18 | TGTGCCAGCTCAACGACTCCATCCTACGAGCAGTACTTC | CASSTTPSYEQYF
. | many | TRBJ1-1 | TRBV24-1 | TGTGCCACCAGCCCAGGGGTGTTCGGTGAAGCTTTCTTT | CATSPGVFGEAFF
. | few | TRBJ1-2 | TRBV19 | TGTGCCAGTAGTATCGGGGCTGGCGACTATGGCTACACCTTC | CASSIGAGDYGYTF
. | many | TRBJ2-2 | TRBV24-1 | TGTGCCACCCAGGCCGTTCGGGGGAGAACCGGGGAGCTGTTTTTT | CATQAVRGRTGELFF
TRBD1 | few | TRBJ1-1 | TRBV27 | TGTGCCAGCAGTATCCGGACAGGGACTGACGTTAACACTGAAGCTTTCTTT | CASSIRTGTDVNTEAFF
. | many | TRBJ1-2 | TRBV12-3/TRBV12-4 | TGTGCCAGCAGTTTAGAAGGGACCGATGGCTACACCTTC | CASSLEGTDGYTF
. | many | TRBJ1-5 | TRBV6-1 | TGTGCCAGCAGTGAATATCTAGATCAGCCCCAGCATTTT | CASSEYLDQPQHF
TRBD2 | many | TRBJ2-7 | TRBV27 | TGTGCCAGCAGCCCTCCGGGGGGGGTTTTCTACGAGCAGTACTTC | CASSPPGGVFYEQYF
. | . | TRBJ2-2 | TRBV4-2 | TGTGCCAGCAGCCAAGGGCAGGTGATAGGCGGGGATCTGTTTTTT | CASSQGQVIGGDLFF
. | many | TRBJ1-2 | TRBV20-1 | TGCAGTGCTAGCACAGTGGCGAGTAACTATGGCTACACCTTC | CSASTVASNYGYTF
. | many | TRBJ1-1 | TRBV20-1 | TGCAGTGCTAGAGCGGGGGGGGCGAACACTGAAGCTTTCTTT | CSARAGGANTEAFF
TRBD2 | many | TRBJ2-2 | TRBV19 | TGTGCCACTCGACTAGCGGCCGGGGAGCTGTTTTTT | CATRLAAGELFF
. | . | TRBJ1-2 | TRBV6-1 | TGTGCCAGCAGTGAAAGGGTTAACTATGGCTACACCTTC | CASSERVNYGYTF
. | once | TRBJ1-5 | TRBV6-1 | TGTGCCAGCAGTCCCCTCGAGACAGAGAGGGATCAGCCTCAGCATTTT | CASSPLETERDQPQHF
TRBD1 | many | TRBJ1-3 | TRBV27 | TGTGCCAGCAGTACGACAGGGGCAAGTGGAAACACCATATATTTT | CASSTTGASGNTIYF
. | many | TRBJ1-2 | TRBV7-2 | TGTGCCAGCAGCTTAGGCAGGGACGGCTACACCTTC | CASSLGRDGYTF
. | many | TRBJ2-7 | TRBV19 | TGTGCCAGTAGTATGACTTGGTTCGGTCGTTTCGGCAGAGACTACGAGCAGTACTTC | CASSMTWFGRFGRDYEQYF